This T cell receptor beta chain was retrieved from a study of persistence of HIV-infected CD4 T cells. Study information: Anti-CD3/anti-CD28 stimulation activated a higher proportion of cells than antigen stimulation, with lower memory fraction.

As regards this clone: Its specificity is not known.

This was the immunoSEQ version 4 assay in survey mode. Assay used: immunoSEQ multiplex PCR; TCRdb lists only in-frame clones, some missing. The sample includes 35,000 to 55,000 clones, roughly 90% of them seen just once. The germline V and J ends were trimmed by 5 bases and 4 bases, with 8 bases remaining between them. The CDR3 extends over 12 amino acids. Anti-CD3/anti-CD28 beads served as a nonspecific positive control stimulus. Responding CD4+ T cells were sorted by upregulation of both CD40 ligand and CD69. This TCR was recovered from an adult man with HIV who was CMV-seropositive. The J gene is TRBJ1-2, the V gene TRBV12-3 or TRBV12-4; D may be TRBD1 (5 bases). Material: CD4+ T cells sorted from PBMCs after approximately 18-hour stimulation, obtained from a patient who received antiretroviral therapy. CDR3 region: CASSRDLYGYTF. The CDR3 DNA follows: TGTGCCAGCAGTCGGGACCTCTATGGCTACACCTTC.